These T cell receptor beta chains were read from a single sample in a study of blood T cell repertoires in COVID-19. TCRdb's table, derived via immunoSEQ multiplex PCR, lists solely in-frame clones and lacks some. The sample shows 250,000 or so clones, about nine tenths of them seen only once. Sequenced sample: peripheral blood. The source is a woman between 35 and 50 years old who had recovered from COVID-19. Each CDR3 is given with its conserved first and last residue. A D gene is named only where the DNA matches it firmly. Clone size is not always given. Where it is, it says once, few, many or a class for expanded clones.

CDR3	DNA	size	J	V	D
CASSYAGAEGETQYF	TGTGCCAGCAGCTACGCTGGAGCGGAGGGAGAGACCCAGTACTTC	NA	TRBJ2-5	TRBV7-2	NA
CASSELAGAPTGELFF	TGCGCCAGCAGTGAGCTAGCGGGAGCCCCCACCGGGGAGCTGTTTTTT	NA	TRBJ2-2	TRBV10-1	TRBD2
CASGLYPVEGATGYTF	TGTGCTAGTGGTTTGTACCCTGTTGAGGGGGCGACCGGCTACACCTTC	NA	TRBJ1-2	TRBV12-5	TRBD1
CSATVYYEQYF	TGCAGTGCTACCGTATACTACGAGCAGTACTTC	NA	TRBJ2-7	TRBV20-1	NA
CAWSLGQGTAGELFF	TGTGCCTGGAGTCTTGGACAGGGAACGGCCGGGGAGCTGTTTTTT	NA	TRBJ2-2	TRBV30	TRBD1
CASTTLSTGELFF	TGTGCCAGCACGACACTGAGCACCGGGGAGCTGTTTTTT	NA	TRBJ2-2	TRBV2	NA
CASRANGGAVLANEQFF	TGCGCCAGCAGGGCGAACGGGGGGGCCGTTCTCGCGAATGAGCAGTTCTTC	NA	TRBJ2-1	TRBV5-1	TRBD2
CASSEAGGLAGTYEQYF	TGTGCCAGCAGTGAAGCGGGGGGACTAGCGGGGACCTACGAGCAGTACTTC	NA	TRBJ2-7	TRBV6-1	TRBD2
CASSSTGVGEKLFF	TGTGCCAGCAGCTCCACAGGGGTGGGTGAAAAACTGTTTTTT	once	TRBJ1-4	TRBV11-3	TRBD1
CASSPGTGGNEQFF	TGCGCCAGCAGCCCCGGGACAGGGGGGAATGAGCAGTTCTTC	NA	TRBJ2-1	TRBV5-1	TRBD1
CASSPADSAYGYTF	TGTGCCAGCAGCCCCGCAGACAGCGCCTATGGCTACACCTTC	NA	TRBJ1-2	TRBV3-1/TRBV3-2	NA